These T cell receptor beta chains were read from a single sample in a study of blood T cell repertoires in COVID-19. The table came from immunoSEQ multiplex PCR; TCRdb's copy has only in-frame clones and leaves some out. The data hold 200,000 to 250,000 clones, with 82% observed a single time. The sequenced sample was peripheral blood. The receptors were gathered from a woman between 40 and 50 years old with acute or convalescent COVID-19. Both conserved end residues are part of each CDR3. D genes are given only for firm matches. Clone size is given for some rows only: seen once, a few or many times, or a class if the clone is expanded.

V: TRBV6-5; D: -; J: TRBJ1-2; size: once; CDR3: CASTTPRGSGYTF; DNA: TGTGCCAGCACCACACCCAGGGGAAGTGGCTACACCTTC
V: TRBV7-9; D: -; J: TRBJ1-2; size: once; CDR3: CASSLSLGGPYGYTF; DNA: TGTGCCAGCAGCTTATCACTGGGAGGGCCTTATGGCTACACCTTC
V: TRBV11-3; D: -; J: TRBJ2-2; size: once; CDR3: CASSYPGLNTGELFF; DNA: TGTGCCAGCAGCTACCCGGGACTCAACACCGGGGAGCTGTTTTTT
V: TRBV11-2; D: -; J: TRBJ2-1; size: few; CDR3: CASSLEVVGEQFF; DNA: TGTGCCAGCAGCTTAGAGGTGGTCGGGGAGCAGTTCTTC
V: TRBV12-5; D: TRBD1; J: TRBJ2-7; size: -; CDR3: CASGLVSLGDRMFNEQYF; DNA: TGTGCTAGTGGTTTGGTATCACTTGGGGACAGGATGTTCAACGAGCAGTACTTC
V: TRBV12-5; D: -; J: TRBJ2-1; size: -; CDR3: CASGLWLSSTIDNEQFF; DNA: TGTGCTAGTGGTTTGTGGTTGTCCTCGACAATCGACAATGAGCAGTTCTTC
V: TRBV27; D: TRBD1; J: TRBJ1-1; size: -; CDR3: CASSRQGRRPTEAFF; DNA: TGTGCCAGCAGCCGACAGGGGAGAAGACCCACTGAAGCTTTCTTT
V: TRBV19; D: -; J: TRBJ1-6; size: -; CDR3: CASSIQARANSPLHF; DNA: TGTGCCAGTAGTATCCAGGCCAGGGCGAATTCACCCCTCCACTTT
V: TRBV27; D: -; J: TRBJ2-7; size: -; CDR3: CASSPQGGLNHYEQYF; DNA: TGTGCCAGCAGTCCCCAGGGGGGCCTGAATCACTACGAGCAGTACTTC
V: TRBV19; D: -; J: TRBJ2-7; size: -; CDR3: CASSALTGSYEQYF; DNA: TGTGCCAGTAGTGCTCTGACAGGTTCCTACGAGCAGTACTTC
V: TRBV5-1; D: TRBD1; J: TRBJ2-3; size: -; CDR3: CASSFGQGLSTDTQYF; DNA: TGCGCCAGCAGCTTTGGACAGGGCCTTAGCACAGATACGCAGTATTTT
V: TRBV30; D: -; J: TRBJ1-4; size: -; CDR3: CAWSVIAGPRLPEKLFF; DNA: TGTGCCTGGAGTGTAATTGCGGGACCACGGCTGCCTGAAAAACTGTTTTTT
V: TRBV9; D: -; J: TRBJ1-2; size: -; CDR3: CASSSDSSYTF; DNA: TGTGCCAGCAGCTCGGACAGTAGCTACACCTTC
V: TRBV27; D: TRBD1; J: TRBJ2-7; size: -; CDR3: CASSQGQGSYEQYF; DNA: TGTGCCAGCAGCCAAGGACAGGGGAGCTACGAGCAGTACTTC
V: TRBV20-1; D: -; J: TRBJ2-1; size: -; CDR3: CSAPGAGEQFF; DNA: TGCAGTGCCCCCGGGGCGGGAGAGCAGTTCTTC
V: TRBV2; D: TRBD1; J: TRBJ2-2; size: -; CDR3: CASSSSGGFNTGELFF; DNA: TGTGCCAGCAGTTCCTCAGGGGGCTTTAACACCGGGGAGCTGTTTTTT
V: TRBV29-1; D: -; J: TRBJ1-2; size: -; CDR3: CSVGGQSRGYTF; DNA: TGCAGCGTAGGTGGACAGAGTCGTGGCTACACCTTC
V: TRBV6-5; D: TRBD1; J: TRBJ1-5; size: few; CDR3: CASSPGTGGNQPQHF; DNA: TGTGCCAGCAGCCCAGGGACAGGGGGAAATCAGCCCCAGCATTTT
V: TRBV12-3/TRBV12-4; D: -; J: TRBJ2-1; size: -; CDR3: CASSNQWANEQFF; DNA: TGTGCCAGCAGTAACCAATGGGCCAATGAGCAGTTCTTC
V: TRBV18; D: -; J: TRBJ2-2; size: -; CDR3: CASSPLLTINTGELFF; DNA: TGTGCCAGCTCACCACTGCTAACTATTAACACCGGGGAGCTGTTTTTT
V: TRBV10-3; D: TRBD1; J: TRBJ2-1; size: -; CDR3: CAISDPPAGQGIDEQFF; DNA: TGTGCCATCAGTGATCCCCCGGCGGGACAGGGCATCGATGAGCAGTTCTTC
V: TRBV19; D: TRBD1; J: TRBJ2-2; size: -; CDR3: CASSIGRQGVNTGELFF; DNA: TGTGCCAGTAGTATCGGTCGACAGGGGGTAAACACCGGGGAGCTGTTTTTT
V: TRBV6-2/TRBV6-3; D: -; J: TRBJ2-7; size: -; CDR3: CASSYPYVDAEQYF; DNA: TGTGCCAGCAGTTACCCCTACGTCGATGCCGAGCAGTACTTC
V: TRBV3-1/TRBV3-2; D: -; J: TRBJ2-3; size: -; CDR3: CASSHDEYEDTQYF; DNA: TGTGCCAGCAGCCACGATGAGTACGAAGATACGCAGTATTTT
V: TRBV19; D: TRBD1; J: TRBJ1-5; size: -; CDR3: CASSIGGQGARQPQHF; DNA: TGTGCCAGTAGTATCGGGGGACAGGGGGCAAGACAGCCCCAGCATTTT
V: TRBV6-6; D: -; J: TRBJ1-2; size: -; CDR3: CASSYPDIRDGYTF; DNA: TGTGCCAGCAGTTACCCGGACATCAGGGATGGCTACACCTTC
V: TRBV4-1; D: TRBD1; J: TRBJ2-7; size: -; CDR3: CASSQADRDSNEQYF; DNA: TGCGCCAGCAGCCAAGCCGACCGGGACAGCAACGAGCAGTACTTC
V: TRBV24-1; D: TRBD1; J: TRBJ2-1; size: -; CDR3: CATSDPDRGHEQFF; DNA: TGTGCCACCAGTGACCCGGACAGGGGCCATGAGCAGTTCTTC
V: TRBV4-2; D: TRBD2; J: TRBJ2-1; size: -; CDR3: CASSQEGTSGASSYNEQFF; DNA: TGTGCCAGCAGCCAAGAGGGGACTAGCGGGGCTAGCTCCTACAATGAGCAGTTCTTC
V: TRBV9; D: TRBD2; J: TRBJ2-1; size: -; CDR3: CASSVEPILASGVSSSYNEQFF; DNA: TGTGCCAGCAGCGTAGAACCTATCCTTGCTAGCGGTGTTAGTAGCTCCTACAATGAGCAGTTCTTC
V: TRBV27; D: TRBD1; J: TRBJ2-7; size: -; CDR3: CASRYRDRDDGEQYF; DNA: TGTGCCAGCAGATACCGGGACAGGGACGATGGCGAGCAGTACTTC
V: TRBV3-1/TRBV3-2; D: TRBD2; J: TRBJ2-3; size: few; CDR3: CASSQPTGTSRTDTQYF; DNA: TGTGCCAGCAGCCAACCGACCGGGACTAGCCGCACAGATACGCAGTATTTT
V: TRBV18; D: TRBD2; J: TRBJ2-7; size: once; CDR3: CASSPASGVSEQYF; DNA: TGTGCCAGCTCACCAGCCAGCGGGGTCTCCGAGCAGTACTTC
V: TRBV7-2; D: -; J: TRBJ1-1; size: -; CDR3: CASLGYGGQGTEAFF; DNA: TGTGCCAGCCTGGGGTACGGGGGGCAGGGGACTGAAGCTTTCTTT
V: TRBV6-2/TRBV6-3; D: TRBD1; J: TRBJ1-2; size: once; CDR3: CASSYAGTGGTLYGYTF; DNA: TGTGCCAGCAGTTACGCTGGGACAGGGGGGACCCTCTATGGCTACACCTTC
V: TRBV19; D: TRBD1; J: TRBJ1-5; size: -; CDR3: CASRTSRTGYHQPQHF; DNA: TGTGCCAGTAGGACTTCCCGGACAGGGTACCATCAGCCCCAGCATTTT
V: TRBV6-1; D: -; J: TRBJ2-2; size: -; CDR3: CASSELRDTGELFF; DNA: TGTGCCAGCAGTGAGCTCAGGGACACCGGGGAGCTGTTTTTT
V: TRBV7-9; D: TRBD1; J: TRBJ1-4; size: -; CDR3: CASSPGGTNEKLFF; DNA: TGTGCCAGCAGCCCAGGGGGCACTAATGAAAAACTGTTTTTT
V: TRBV6-5; D: -; J: TRBJ1-2; size: -; CDR3: CASSYTGFGGYTF; DNA: TGTGCCAGCAGTTACACCGGGTTTGGGGGCTACACCTTC
V: TRBV18; D: TRBD1; J: TRBJ2-7; size: -; CDR3: CASSLTGSSYEQYF; DNA: TGTGCCAGCTCACTGACAGGGAGCTCCTACGAGCAGTACTTC
V: TRBV10-3; D: -; J: TRBJ1-1; size: -; CDR3: CAISSPGNEAEAFF; DNA: TGTGCCATCAGCAGTCCAGGGAATGAGGCTGAAGCTTTCTTT
V: TRBV10-3; D: -; J: TRBJ1-2; size: -; CDR3: CAISESTDSRLYGYTF; DNA: TGTGCCATCAGTGAGTCCACGGACAGTCGCCTCTATGGCTACACCTTC
V: TRBV15; D: TRBD1; J: TRBJ2-3; size: -; CDR3: CATSLRDRVYTDTQYF; DNA: TGTGCCACCAGCCTACGGGACAGGGTCTACACAGATACGCAGTATTTT
V: TRBV19; D: TRBD1; J: TRBJ2-7; size: -; CDR3: CASSRRGGRYEQYF; DNA: TGTGCCAGTAGTAGACGAGGGGGCAGGTACGAGCAGTACTTC
V: TRBV27; D: -; J: TRBJ1-1; size: -; CDR3: CASSLIGRNTEAFF; DNA: TGTGCCAGCAGCCTAATCGGGAGGAACACTGAAGCTTTCTTT
V: TRBV6-2/TRBV6-3; D: TRBD1; J: TRBJ1-5; size: -; CDR3: CASSDRGNQPQHF; DNA: TGTGCCAGCAGCGACAGGGGCAATCAGCCCCAGCATTTT
V: TRBV2; D: -; J: TRBJ2-5; size: -; CDR3: CASSERGWETQYF; DNA: TGTGCCAGCAGTGAACGGGGGTGGGAGACCCAGTACTTC
V: TRBV7-9; D: TRBD1; J: TRBJ2-5; size: -; CDR3: CASSPGGVETQYF; DNA: TGTGCCAGCAGTCCAGGGGGCGTGGAGACCCAGTACTTC